The entry that follows covers one T cell receptor (beta chain) sequence. These data come from a study of OX40 agonist ivuxolimab in advanced cancers. Some clones are missing from TCRdb's copy, which holds only in-frame ones; the method was immunoSEQ multiplex PCR. Among about 94,000 clones listed, around 90% were seen once. The CDR3 spans 15 residues. Per germline, CDR1 GTSNPN and CDR2 SVGIG (reference sequence). V shed 5 bases and J 1 base; nucleotides not matched to a gene: 3. The clonotype was recovered from an adult with an advanced solid tumor such as melanoma, head and neck, liver or kidney cancer. V usage is TRBV30 and J usage is TRBJ1-3; 12 nucleotides agree with TRBD1. The input for sequencing was CD4+ or CD8+ T cells sorted from blood, taken in a trial of the OX40 agonist ivuxolimab. CDR3: CAWGTGGLSGNTIYF. The DNA of the CDR3 is TGTGCCTGGGGGACAGGGGGCTTGTCTGGAAACACCATATATTTT.